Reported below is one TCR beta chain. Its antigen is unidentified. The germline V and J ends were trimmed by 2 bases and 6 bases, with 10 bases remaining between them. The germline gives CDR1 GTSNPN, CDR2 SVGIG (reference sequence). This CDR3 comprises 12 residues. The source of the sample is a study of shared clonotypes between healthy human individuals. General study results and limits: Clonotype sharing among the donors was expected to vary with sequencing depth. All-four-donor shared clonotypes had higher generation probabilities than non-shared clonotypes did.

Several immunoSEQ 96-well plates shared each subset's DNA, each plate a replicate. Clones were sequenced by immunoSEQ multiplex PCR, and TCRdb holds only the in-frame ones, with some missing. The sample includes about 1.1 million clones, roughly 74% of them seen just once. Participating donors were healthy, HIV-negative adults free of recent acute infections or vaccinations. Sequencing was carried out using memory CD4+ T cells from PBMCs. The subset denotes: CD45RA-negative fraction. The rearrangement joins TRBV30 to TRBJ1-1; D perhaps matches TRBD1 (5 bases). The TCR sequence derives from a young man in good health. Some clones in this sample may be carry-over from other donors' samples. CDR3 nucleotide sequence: TGTGCCTGGAGTAGTGTGGGGCCTGAAGCTTTCTTT. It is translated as CAWSSVGPEAFF.